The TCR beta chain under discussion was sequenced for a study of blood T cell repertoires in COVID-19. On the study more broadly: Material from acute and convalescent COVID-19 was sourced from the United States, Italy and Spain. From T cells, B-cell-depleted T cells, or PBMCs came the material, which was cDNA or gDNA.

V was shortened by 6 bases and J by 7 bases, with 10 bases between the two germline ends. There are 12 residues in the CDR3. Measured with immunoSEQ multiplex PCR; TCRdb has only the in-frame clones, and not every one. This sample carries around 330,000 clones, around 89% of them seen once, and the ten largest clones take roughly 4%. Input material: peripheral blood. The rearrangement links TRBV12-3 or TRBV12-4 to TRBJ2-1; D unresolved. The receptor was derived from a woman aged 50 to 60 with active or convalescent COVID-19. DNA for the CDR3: TGTGCCAGCAGCACCGACTGGAATGAGCAGTTCTTC. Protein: CASSTDWNEQFF.